This TCR beta chain appears in the sequencing data of a study of blood T cells in healthy people across ages (dated by TCRdb to the mid-2010s). As for the study more broadly: Template switching captured roughly one uniquely barcoded TCR beta cDNA molecule per two T cells in model experiments. The study measured age-related changes in TCR beta repertoire diversity using deep sequencing normalized with unique cDNA molecular identifiers. Donors were grouped into four age groups: young (average 16 years), middle-aged (over 35), aged (approximately 67) and long-lived (around 82). To avoid experimental bias, donors of different ages were spread randomly across the sequencing lanes. For two donors (one aged 18 to 30 and one aged 80 or older), the study analyzed two additional independent replicas of 1 million unique cDNA reads from the same blood draw. What the work shows at the level of the full study, not this receptor alone: Total diversity estimates from one million sequenced T cells were considered lower bounds and underestimates. Since profiling was done on bulk unsorted PBMCs, naive and antigen-experienced compartments could not be conclusively compared. Observed TCR beta diversity per million T cells fell roughly linearly with age, and a significant reduction was already apparent by age about 43. Because the CMV infection status of the donors was unknown, age-related changes in expanded clonotypes may potentially have been confounded. Compared with the aged group, the long-lived group had more naive CD4+ T cells, fewer expanded clones and increased TCR diversity, suggesting age selection. The percentage of naive T cells measured by flow cytometry correlated strongly with observed TCR beta diversity.

To prepare the library, 5' RACE was applied. Instrument used: Illumina HiSeq 2500. A second 7 to 11 cycle PCR used a sample-barcoded 5' primer and a J-beta primer mix. A template-switch 5' adaptor carrying 12 random nucleotides introduced a unique molecular identifier onto each TCR beta cDNA molecule. Each sample yielded at least 3 million CDR3-containing paired-end reads. First-strand cDNA synthesis was performed from all RNA using the Mint cDNA synthesis kit, with priming by a TRBC-specific oligonucleotide. Following uracil-DNA glycosylase treatment, a first 18-cycle PCR with universal primers M1SS and BC2_uni_R was performed on all cDNA. Concerning the study's data processing: Each sample was normalized by randomly selecting 1 million high-quality reads, each carrying a distinct molecular identifier. Reads with shared molecular identifiers were discarded instead of being binned into consensus sequences. MiTCR, set to a Q25 quality threshold and the strictest error-elimination algorithm, was used for CDR3 identification, clonotype clustering and error correction. Lower-bound total TCR beta diversity was estimated with a nonparametric unseen species model using Euler transformation. TCRdb's own reprocessing of the public reads used fastp at Q25 and MiXCR and kept productive beta chains. Rows matching on CDR3 protein sequence are summarized as one entry with the most common DNA and genes. V and J calls and clone size were set by TCRdb, not the authors. For this sample the table gives approximately 680,000 distinct CDR3 sequences, of which about 30% were detected only once. The top ten clonotypes cover about 16% of the sample.

This clonotype appeared many times. Its recognized antigen is unknown. Base qualities are missing; no much larger clone stands one base away. The CDR3 spans 14 residues, from the cysteine through the phenylalanine. CDR3 DNA is the only sequence kept; it has 42 bases, read in frame from the first base. According to the germline V gene, CDR1 reads SGHDT and CDR2 reads YYEEEE. Germline trimming amounts to 2 bases on V and 8 bases on J, with 6 as the count of junction bases outside the gene matches. Donors were 35 to 40 systemically healthy Caucasian individuals from Russia aged 6 to 90 years. Each donor gave ten milliliters of peripheral blood, collected into EDTA-treated Vacutainer tubes. PBMCs were isolated by Ficoll-Paque density-gradient centrifugation, with at least 6 million obtained per sample. Trizol reagent was used to extract total RNA from PBMCs, with at least 6 micrograms per sample. For every donor, an aliquot of PBMCs went through flow cytometry to measure the percentages of naive CD45RAhigh/CD27high T cells.

This receptor was identified in a woman of 80 years or more in good health. Donor details come from another sample of the same person, matched by shared clones. The sample consisted of blood. The chain is made from TRBV5-6 and TRBJ2-4; 8 of the junction bases match TRBD1. The CDR3 amino acid sequence is: CASSLGQGSHIQYF. The base sequence is TGTGCCAGCAGCTTAGGACAGGGTAGCCACATTCAGTACTTC.